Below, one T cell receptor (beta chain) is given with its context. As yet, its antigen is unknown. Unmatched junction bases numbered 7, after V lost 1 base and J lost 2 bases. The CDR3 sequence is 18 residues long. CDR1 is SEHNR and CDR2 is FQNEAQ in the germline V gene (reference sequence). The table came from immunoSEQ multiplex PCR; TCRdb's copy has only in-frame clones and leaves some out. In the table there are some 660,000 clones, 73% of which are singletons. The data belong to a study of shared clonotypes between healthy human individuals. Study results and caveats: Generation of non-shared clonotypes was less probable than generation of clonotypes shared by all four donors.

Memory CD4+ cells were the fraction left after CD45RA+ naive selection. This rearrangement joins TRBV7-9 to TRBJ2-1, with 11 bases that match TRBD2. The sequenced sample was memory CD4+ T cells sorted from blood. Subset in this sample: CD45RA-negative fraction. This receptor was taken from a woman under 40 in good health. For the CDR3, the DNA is TGTGCCAGCAGCTTAGAAGGGGGACTAGCGGCAACCTACAATGAGCAGTTCTTC. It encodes CASSLEGGLAATYNEQFF.